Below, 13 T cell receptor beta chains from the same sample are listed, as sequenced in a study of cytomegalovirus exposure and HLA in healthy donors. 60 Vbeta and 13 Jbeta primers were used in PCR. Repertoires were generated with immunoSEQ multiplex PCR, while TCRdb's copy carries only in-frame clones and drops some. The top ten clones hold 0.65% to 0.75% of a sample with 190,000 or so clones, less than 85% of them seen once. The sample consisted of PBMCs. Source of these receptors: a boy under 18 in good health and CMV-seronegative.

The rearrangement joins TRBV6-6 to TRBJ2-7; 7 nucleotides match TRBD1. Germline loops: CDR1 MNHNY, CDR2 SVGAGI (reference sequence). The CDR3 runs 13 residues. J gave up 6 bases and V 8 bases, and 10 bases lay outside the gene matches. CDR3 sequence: CASATGFSREQYF. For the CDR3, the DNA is TGTGCCAGCGCGACAGGGTTCTCGCGCGAGCAGTACTTC.

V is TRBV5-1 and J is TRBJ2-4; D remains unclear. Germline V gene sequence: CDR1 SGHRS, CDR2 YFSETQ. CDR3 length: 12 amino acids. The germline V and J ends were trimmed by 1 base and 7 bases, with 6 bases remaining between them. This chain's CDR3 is CASSLSSNIQYF. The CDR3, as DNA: TGCGCCAGCAGCTTGAGTAGTAACATTCAGTACTTC.

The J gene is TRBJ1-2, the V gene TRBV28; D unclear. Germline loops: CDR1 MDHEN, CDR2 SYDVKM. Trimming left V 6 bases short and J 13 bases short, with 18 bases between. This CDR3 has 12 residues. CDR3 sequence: CASSLSGLRPTF. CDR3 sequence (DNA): TGTGCCAGCAGCCTCTCAGGACTCCGCCCCACCTTC.

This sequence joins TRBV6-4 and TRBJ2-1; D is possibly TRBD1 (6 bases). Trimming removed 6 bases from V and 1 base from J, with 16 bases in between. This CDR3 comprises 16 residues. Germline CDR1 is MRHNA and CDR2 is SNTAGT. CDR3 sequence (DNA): TGTGCCAGCAGCGCCAGGGGTGAAGGGTCCTACAATGAGCAGTTCTTC. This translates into CASSARGEGSYNEQFF.

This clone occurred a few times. The DNA of the CDR3 is TGTGCCAGCTCAGTCCGGGACAGGGAATACGAGCAGTACTTC. The encoded protein is CASSVRDREYEQYF. The chain employs TRBV18 and TRBJ2-7, with 9 bases fitting TRBD1. The CDR3 is 14 amino acids. V was pared by 5 bases and J by 4 bases, with 6 bases of the junction left unmatched. Germline values: CDR1 KGHSH, CDR2 LQKENI.

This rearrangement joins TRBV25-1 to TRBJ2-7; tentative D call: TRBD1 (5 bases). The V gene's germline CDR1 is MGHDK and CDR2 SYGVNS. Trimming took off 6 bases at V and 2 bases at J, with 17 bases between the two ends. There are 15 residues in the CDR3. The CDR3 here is CASSPGPSGAYEQYF. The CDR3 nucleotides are TGTGCCAGCAGCCCAGGGCCATCCGGAGCCTACGAGCAGTACTTC.

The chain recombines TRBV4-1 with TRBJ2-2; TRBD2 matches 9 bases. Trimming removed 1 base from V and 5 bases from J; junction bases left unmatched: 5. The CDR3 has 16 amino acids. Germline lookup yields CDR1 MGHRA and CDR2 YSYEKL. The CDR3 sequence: CASSQGWREGTGELFF. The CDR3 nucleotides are TGCGCCAGCAGCCAAGGATGGCGGGAGGGAACCGGGGAGCTGTTTTTT.

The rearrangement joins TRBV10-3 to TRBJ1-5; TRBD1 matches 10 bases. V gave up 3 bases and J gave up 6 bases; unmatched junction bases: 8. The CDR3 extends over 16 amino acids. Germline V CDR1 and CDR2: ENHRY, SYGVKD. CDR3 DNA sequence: TGTGCCATCAGTGACGGGGACAGGGGTGGGAGTCAGCCCCAGCATTTT. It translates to CAISDGDRGGSQPQHF.

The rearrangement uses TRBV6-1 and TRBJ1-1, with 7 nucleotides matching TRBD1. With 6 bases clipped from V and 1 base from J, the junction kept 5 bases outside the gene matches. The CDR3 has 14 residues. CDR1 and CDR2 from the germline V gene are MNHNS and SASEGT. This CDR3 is CASREGQRNTEAFF. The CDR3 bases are TGTGCCAGCAGGGAGGGACAGAGGAACACTGAAGCTTTCTTT.

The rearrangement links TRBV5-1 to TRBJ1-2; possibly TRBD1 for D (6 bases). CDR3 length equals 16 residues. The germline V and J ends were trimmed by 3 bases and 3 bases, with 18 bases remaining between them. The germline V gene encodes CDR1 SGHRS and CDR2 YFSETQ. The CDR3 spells CASSSQGTDAYYGYTF. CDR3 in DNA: TGCGCCAGCAGCTCCCAGGGGACGGACGCTTACTATGGCTACACCTTC. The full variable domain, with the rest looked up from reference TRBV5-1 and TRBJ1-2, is KAGVTQTPRYLIKTRGQQVTLSCSPISGHRSVSWYQQTPGQGLQFLFEYFSETQRNKGNFPGRFSGRQFSNSRSEMNVSTLELGDSALYLCASSSQGTDAYYGYTFGSGTRLTVV.

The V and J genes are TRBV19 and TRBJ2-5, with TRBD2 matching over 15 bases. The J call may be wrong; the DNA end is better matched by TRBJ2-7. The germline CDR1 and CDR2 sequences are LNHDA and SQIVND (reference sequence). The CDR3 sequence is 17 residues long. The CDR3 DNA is TGTGCCAGTAGTATCGGACTAGCGGGGGGGTCGGTCTACGAGCAGTACTTC. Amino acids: CASSIGLAGGSVYEQYF.

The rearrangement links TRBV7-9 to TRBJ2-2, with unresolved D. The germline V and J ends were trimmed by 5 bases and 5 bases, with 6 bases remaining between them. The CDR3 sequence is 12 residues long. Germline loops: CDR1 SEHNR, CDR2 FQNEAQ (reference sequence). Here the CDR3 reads CASSQETGELFF. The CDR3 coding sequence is TGTGCCAGCAGCCAGGAAACCGGGGAGCTGTTTTTT.

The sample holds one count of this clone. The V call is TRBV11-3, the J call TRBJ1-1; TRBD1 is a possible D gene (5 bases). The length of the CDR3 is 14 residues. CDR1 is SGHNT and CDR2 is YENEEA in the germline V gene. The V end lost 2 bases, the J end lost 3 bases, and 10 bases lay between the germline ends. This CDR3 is CASSLIPGDTEAFF. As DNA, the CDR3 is TGTGCCAGCAGCTTAATACCGGGGGACACTGAAGCTTTCTTT.